The present entry profiles one T cell receptor beta chain with its context. TCRdb's copy holds only in-frame clones and misses some; the assay was immunoSEQ multiplex PCR. Seen here are tens of thousands of clones, 80% to 90% observed once, and the top ten hold roughly 5.6%. This specimen belongs to a study of T cell changes during pregnancy in multiple sclerosis. CDR3 length: 16 amino acids. CDR1 and CDR2 from the germline V gene are SNHLY and FYNNEI. J gave up 6 bases and V 6 bases, and 6 bases lay outside the gene matches. The chain uses TRBV2 and TRBJ2-1, with 15 nucleotides matching TRBD2. Material: peripheral blood, obtained in the first trimester of pregnancy. The TCR was taken from a female donor in good health, enrolled as a control in a pregnancy study. DNA of the CDR3: TGTGCCAGCAGAAAGGGACTAGCGGGGGGCATCAATGAGCAGTTCTTC. This translates into CASRKGLAGGINEQFF. The full variable domain, in which reference TRBV2 and TRBJ2-1 provide the parts outside the CDR3, is EPEVTQTPSHQVTQMGQEVILRCVPISNHLYFYWYRQILGQKVEFLVSFYNNEISEKSEIFDDQFSVERPDGSNFTLKIRSTKLEDSAMYFCASRKGLAGGINEQFFGPGTRLTVL.